The 10 T cell receptor beta chains in this list originate from one sample, sequenced in a study of T cells in Graves' hyperthyroidism and ophthalmopathy. It was RNA transcripts that yielded the amplified TCR beta CDR3 regions. A set of HTBI primers served as the primers for a first-round RT-PCR of the TCR CDR3. TCRdb ran MiXCR on the multiplex PCR reads and lists one entry per CDR3 protein. The sample lists some 460,000 distinct CDR3 sequences; about a sixth were seen once. The sequenced material came from blood. The source of these receptors is a woman between 18 and 29 years old with Graves' hyperthyroidism.

The J gene is TRBJ2-5, the V gene TRBV30; 9 positions match TRBD2. The germline V gene has CDR1 GTSNPN and CDR2 SVGIG (reference sequence). The junction had 9 bases not matched to a gene; V was cut back by 0 bases and J by 4 bases. The length of the CDR3 is 16 residues. In nucleotides, the CDR3 is TGTGCCTGGAGTGTACGGGCTAGCGGGATCCCAGAGACCCAGTACTTC. This encodes CAWSVRASGIPETQYF.

Ten or more counts support this clonotype. V and J are TRBV20-1 and TRBJ1-5; 9 bases are shared with TRBD1. CDR3 length: 14 residues. The V and J ends lost 1 base and 6 bases, in that order; junction bases with no gene match: 4. The germline V gene encodes CDR1 DFQATT and CDR2 SNEGSKA (reference sequence). In nucleotides, the CDR3 is TGCAGTGCTAGAGTGGGACAGGGTTCTCAGCCCCAGCATTTT. Its protein is CSARVGQGSQPQHF.

This clonotype was recorded only once. This may be a read error, as it is one base from a much larger clone. No conserved phenylalanine or tryptophan ends this CDR3, so it is likely a read error. The CDR3 region has the DNA TGTGCCAGCAGACCCAGGGGGCGCTTGGGCCAAGAGACCCAGTACCTC. Amino acid sequence: CASRPRGRLGQETQYL. This chain uses TRBV2 with TRBJ2-5; 8 nucleotides match TRBD1. The CDR3 runs to 16 residues. Per germline, CDR1 SNHLY and CDR2 FYNNEI. J lost 1 base, V lost 6 bases, and 10 bases had no gene match.

This clonotype has a handful of counts. The chain is built from TRBV19 and TRBJ1-2; D not resolved. The CDR3 sequence is 13 residues long. Per germline, CDR1 LNHDA and CDR2 SQIVND (reference sequence). The V and J ends lost 5 bases and 1 base respectively, with 8 bases between them. CDR3 protein: CASSPYINYGYTF. In DNA form, the CDR3 reads TGTGCCAGTAGTCCATATATTAACTATGGCTACACCTTC.

This clonotype was observed at least ten times. The chain employs TRBV10-3 and TRBJ2-5; D perhaps matches TRBD2 (7 bases). Trimming took off 0 bases at V and 5 bases at J, with 19 bases between the two ends. This CDR3 has 17 residues. Germline V CDR1 and CDR2: ENHRY, SYGVKD. CDR3 in amino acids: CAISESKGRGGSETQYF. CDR3 DNA: TGTGCCATCAGTGAGTCGAAAGGCAGGGGCGGGAGTGAGACCCAGTACTTC.

This clonotype was seen a few times. V is TRBV25-1 and J is TRBJ1-6; 9 bases are a match to TRBD1. The CDR3 sequence is 15 residues long. CDR1 is MGHDK, CDR2 SYGVNS, per germline. V was pared by 5 bases and J by 5 bases, with 4 bases of the junction left unmatched. CDR3 amino acids: CASSQTGGNNSPLHF. The DNA for the CDR3 is TGTGCCAGCAGTCAGACAGGGGGAAATAATTCACCCCTCCACTTT.

This clonotype was detected many times. The chain links TRBV5-1 to TRBJ2-7; tentatively, D is TRBD1 (5 bases). Germline V CDR1 and CDR2: SGHRS, YFSETQ. Trimming removed 3 bases from V and 0 bases from J, with 13 bases in between. This CDR3 comprises 15 residues. This chain's CDR3 is CASSSVIGVSYEQYF. CDR3 in DNA: TGCGCCAGCAGCTCGGTAATAGGGGTCTCCTACGAGCAGTACTTC.

The sample holds many counts of this clonotype. This chain links TRBV2 with TRBJ1-6; no definite D call. The CDR3 is made up of 14 amino acids. Between the trimmed V and J ends, which lost 2 bases and 5 bases, there was a span of 7 bases. Germline V CDR1 and CDR2: SNHLY, FYNNEI. The CDR3: CASSETRNNSPLHF. Here the CDR3 DNA reads TGTGCCAGCAGTGAAACCCGTAATAATTCACCCCTCCACTTT. Filled out from reference TRBV2 and TRBJ1-6, the complete variable domain reads EPEVTQTPSHQVTQMGQEVILRCVPISNHLYFYWYRQILGQKVEFLVSFYNNEISEKSEIFDDQFSVERPDGSNFTLKIRSTKLEDSAMYFCASSETRNNSPLHFGNGTRLTVT.

This chain uses TRBV9 with TRBJ2-7, with D maybe TRBD2 (5 bases). Germline assignment: CDR1 SGDLS and CDR2 YYNGEE. V was cut by 7 bases and J by 3 bases, with 17 bases left in between. This CDR3 is built from 14 residues. This chain's CDR3 is CASGVLADNYEQYF. The CDR3 DNA reads as TGTGCCAGCGGTGTCCTAGCAGACAACTACGAGCAGTACTTC.

This clonotype was seen ten or more times. V usage is TRBV4-1 and J usage is TRBJ2-2, with no clear D. Germline V lookup: CDR1 MGHRA, CDR2 YSYEKL. Trimming took 6 bases from V and 4 from J, leaving 12 bases between them. The CDR3 runs 14 residues. The CDR3 DNA sequence: TGCGCCAGCAGGGTCGACACTCTCACCGGGGAGCTGTTTTTT. It codes for CASRVDTLTGELFF.